This T cell receptor beta chain was observed in a study of CD8 T cells in Susac syndrome. The RNA input was 0.5 to 1 ug, and it was reverse transcribed with random hexamers. Multiplex PCR with immunoSEQ amplified the TCR beta CDR3 across 54 Vbeta and 13 Jbeta. Each CDR3 protein is one row after TCRdb ran MiXCR on the immunoSEQ multiplex PCR reads. Of some 160,000 distinct CDR3 sequences in the sample, roughly 94% were seen once. The CDR3 totals 13 residues. In germline, CDR1 is SEHNR, CDR2 FQNEAQ (reference sequence). Trimming removed 5 bases from V and 7 bases from J, with 15 bases in between. What was sequenced was CD4+ T cells from PBMCs. The receptor was derived from a human donor in good health. The chain combines TRBV7-9 with TRBJ2-7, with D perhaps matching TRBD2 (7 bases). The DNA of the CDR3 is TGTGCCAGCAGCCCCCACAGGGAGGGGGAGCAGTACTTC. Amino acid sequence: CASSPHREGEQYF.